This T cell receptor beta chain was sequenced in a study of breast tumors, draining lymph nodes, adjacent tissues. The CDR3 loop spans 13 amino acids. Germline assignment: CDR1 PRHDT and CDR2 FYEKMQ (reference sequence). V dropped 4 bases and J dropped 3 bases, with 10 bases sitting between them. This clonotype occurred many times. Each CDR3 protein gets one entry after TCRdb re-called the multiplex PCR reads with MiXCR. This sample has roughly 120,000 distinct CDR3 sequences, with 15% to 20% found just once. The lymph nodes were axillary draining lymph nodes from breast cancer patients. Sequencing was carried out using axillary lymph node tissue. This TCR was recovered from a female donor with breast cancer. Some clones in this sample may be carry-over from other donors' samples. The V call is TRBV13, the J call TRBJ2-7; tentative D call: TRBD2 (5 bases). The chain's CDR3 is CASSSDLHYEQYF. DNA for the CDR3: TGTGCCAGCAGCTCGGACTTGCACTACGAGCAGTACTTC.